The 9 T cell receptor beta chains below come from one sample, sequenced in a study of identical twins. One entry per CDR3 protein, called by TCRdb with MiXCR from the 5' RACE reads. The data show some 760,000 distinct CDR3 sequences, roughly 18% seen once. These records were also assigned to another study, of T cells expressing NK-cell markers.

The sequenced sample consisted of PBMCs. These receptors all come from a woman aged 18-35 years in good health.

The CDR3 sequence is CASSQPGRRWLQYF. DNA for the CDR3: TGTGCCAGCAGCCAACCGGGCCGGCGTTGGTTGCAGTATTTT. V and J are TRBV7-2 and TRBJ2-3; D not resolved. CDR1 and CDR2 from the germline V gene are SGHTA and FQGNSA. Trimming cost V 5 bases and J 11 bases, with 20 bases left between them. The CDR3 totals 14 residues.

The chain employs TRBV6-2 or TRBV6-3 and TRBJ2-7; D is possibly TRBD2 (6 bases). V was clipped by 8 bases and J by 2 bases, with 19 bases between them. Germline V gene data show CDR1 as MNHEY and CDR2 as SVGEGT. The CDR3 consists of 15 residues. The CDR3 coding sequence is TGTGCCAGCGGGGATGACATGGGGGGAACCTACGAGCAGTACTTC. It is translated as CASGDDMGGTYEQYF.

This chain links TRBV20-1 with TRBJ2-3; no definite D call. The CDR3 totals 13 residues. Trimming left V 4 bases short and J 0 bases short, with 8 bases between. Germline V gives CDR1 DFQATT, CDR2 SNEGSKA (reference sequence). This CDR3 reads CSAKRGSTDTQYF. DNA of the CDR3: TGCAGTGCTAAACGTGGGAGCACAGATACGCAGTATTTT.

This clonotype was found a few times. This chain uses TRBV12-3 or TRBV12-4 with TRBJ1-3, with D maybe TRBD1 (5 bases). Trimming shortened V by 3 bases and J by 0 bases, and 12 bases separated the two germline ends. The CDR3 runs to 16 residues. The CDR3 region is CASSFRQTLSGNTIYF. Here the CDR3 DNA reads TGTGCCAGCAGTTTTAGACAGACGCTCTCTGGAAACACCATATATTTT.

This chain connects TRBV7-2 to TRBJ2-5; D is unresolved. The V end was cut by 5 bases, the J end by 2 bases, with 15 bases between. The CDR3 is made up of 15 amino acids. Germline CDR1 is SGHTA and CDR2 is FQGNSA. CDR3 in amino acids: CASSRGPGRQETQYF. The CDR3 DNA sequence: TGTGCCAGCAGCCGTGGGCCTGGCAGGCAAGAGACCCAGTACTTC.

The chain joins TRBV4-2 to TRBJ2-5; possibly TRBD1 or TRBD2 for D (5 bases each). CDR3 length equals 15 residues. The V end was cut by 6 bases, the J end by 4 bases, with 18 bases between. Germline loops: CDR1 LGHNA, CDR2 YNFKEQ. DNA of the CDR3: TGTGCCAGCAGGCGGTTGCAGGGCGGGCGAGAGACCCAGTACTTC. Translated, it gives CASRRLQGGRETQYF.

This clonotype turned up a few times. The rearrangement joins TRBV29-1 to TRBJ2-1, with TRBD1 identical over 8 bases. In germline, CDR1 is SQVTM, CDR2 ANQGSEA. This CDR3 contains 12 residues. Trimming at V came to 6 bases and at J to 8 bases, leaving 6 bases not matched to a gene. In nucleotides, the CDR3 is TGCAGCGTCGACAGGGGCGGATATGAGCAGTTCTTC. Protein: CSVDRGGYEQFF.

This chain joins TRBV11-1 and TRBJ2-2; TRBD1 matches 12 bases. CDR1 and CDR2 from the germline V gene are SGHAT and FQDESV (reference sequence). This CDR3 comprises 18 residues. The V gene end was trimmed by 5 bases and the J gene end by 0 bases; junction bases not matched to a gene: 7. CDR3 nucleotide sequence: TGTGCCAGCAGCGCGTGGGACAGGGGGCGCGCGAACACCGGGGAGCTGTTTTTT. Translation gives CASSAWDRGRANTGELFF.

The chain is built from TRBV3-1 and TRBJ2-7; TRBD1 aligns across 8 bases. CDR1 and CDR2 (germline): LGHDT, YNNKEL (reference sequence). The V and J ends lost 3 bases and 4 bases, in that order; junction bases with no gene match: 11. This CDR3 has 16 residues. CDR3 sequence: CASSHTRQGLGYEQYF. In DNA form, the CDR3 reads TGTGCCAGCAGCCACACAAGACAGGGGCTTGGGTACGAGCAGTACTTC.